The present T cell receptor (beta chain) was sequenced within a study of Graves' ophthalmopathy and Graves' hyperthyroidism. Excluded: other autoimmune disease, uncontrolled infection, pregnancy or lactation. Sampling 10 ml of fresh peripheral blood provided the PBMCs. Researchers took RNA transcripts and amplified TCR beta CDR3 regions from them. Second-round multiplex PCR came after a first-round RT-PCR that employed HTBI primers. TCRdb used MiXCR to reprocess the multiplex PCR reads, holding one entry per CDR3 protein. The sample lists around 50,000 distinct CDR3 sequences, over 45% seen once, with 23% in the top ten. Many counts were recorded for this clonotype. This sequence was found in an adult man with Graves' ophthalmopathy. Sample: peripheral blood.

The CDR3 protein is CSARETTGYYF. The CDR3 nucleotides read TGCAGTGCTAGAGAGACCACTGGTTACTACTTC. The rearrangement joins TRBV20-1 to TRBJ2-4; D is ambiguous. The CDR3 has 11 amino acids. V lost 0 bases to trimming and J lost 16 bases, with 13 bases between them. CDR1 and CDR2 from the germline V gene are DFQATT and SNEGSKA (reference sequence).